A single sample is the source of the 10 T cell receptor beta chains below, sequenced in a study of human T cells and chemical hapten exposure. TCRdb called the RACE reads again in MiXCR, with one record for every CDR3 protein. The table has 60,000 to 70,000 distinct CDR3 sequences, 9.5% to 12% seen once. Time point indicated: pre-sensitization, week 0. Indicated treatment: therapeutic diphenylcyclopropenone sensitization with weekly scalp DPC. The sequencing used whole blood, collected in connection with sensitization to the hapten diphenylcyclopropenone (DPC). The receptors were gathered from a woman in her fifties or sixties with alopecia areata. Some clones in this sample may be carry-over from other donors' samples.

Concerning this clonotype: Without the conserved terminal phenylalanine or tryptophan, this CDR3 likely stems from a read error. The chain has TRBV18 and TRBJ2-1; D ambiguous. Germline CDR1 KGHSH, CDR2 LQKENI. Trimming removed 0 bases at V and 0 bases at J, with 9 bases between. This CDR3 comprises 16 residues. CDR3 residues: CASSPPGKSSYNEQFL. CDR3 DNA: TGTGCCAGCTCACCACCGGGCAAAAGCTCCTACAATGAGCAGTTCCTC.

This clonotype was seen repeatedly, ten times or more. The chain carries TRBV7-2 and TRBJ2-6; D is uncertain. Trimming stripped 8 bases from V and 12 bases from J, with 11 bases between. The germline V gene has CDR1 SGHTA and CDR2 FQGNSA. The CDR3 contains 11 residues. The CDR3, as DNA: TGTGCCAGCGGCCGCGCAGGCGTCCTGACTTTC. This encodes CASGRAGVLTF.

The J gene is TRBJ2-2, the V gene TRBV24-1; D is uncertain. The CDR3 covers 12 residues. V was shortened by 7 bases and J by 6 bases, with 8 bases between the two germline ends. Germline V gene sequence: CDR1 KGHDR, CDR2 SFDVKD. CDR3 sequence (DNA): TGTGCCACCAGACTTGGGGCCGGGGAGCTGTTTTTT. It is translated as CATRLGAGELFF.

The chain recombines TRBV6-1 with TRBJ1-4, with 7 nucleotides matching TRBD1. CDR1 and CDR2 (germline): MNHNS, SASEGT. V lost 8 bases to trimming and J lost 8 bases; unmatched junction nucleotides: 8. The length of the CDR3 is 13 residues. The CDR3 coding sequence is TGTGCCAGCTTCAGGGGAGGGGGCGAAAAACTGTTTTTT. Encoded protein: CASFRGGGEKLFF.

This clonotype appeared many times. The chain carries TRBV2 and TRBJ2-3; tentative D call: TRBD1 (5 bases). This CDR3 comprises 15 residues. Trimming removed 5 bases at V and 2 bases at J, with 14 bases between. Germline-derived CDR1 and CDR2 are SNHLY and FYNNEI. The CDR3 is CASSIDRIPTDTQYF. DNA for the CDR3: TGTGCCAGCAGTATAGACAGAATCCCCACAGATACGCAGTATTTT.

A few counts support this clonotype. Germline and junction disagree at one end, which may indicate a read error. The chain uses TRBV28 and TRBJ2-7; weak D call: TRBD1 (5 bases). The CDR3 is 12 residues long. Germline CDR1 and CDR2: MDHEN and SYDVKM. The CDR3 region is CASSRARQGRLF. The CDR3 coding sequence is TGTGCCAGCAGCAGAGCTCGGCAGGGTCGTCTCTTC.

This clonotype appeared a few times. J is TRBJ1-6 and V is TRBV4-3; no firm D call. Germline values: CDR1 LGHNA, CDR2 YSLEER. The CDR3 sequence is 15 residues long. V lost 0 bases to trimming and J lost 10 bases, with 13 bases between them. The CDR3: CASSQDSAGNSPLHF. The CDR3 DNA reads TGCGCCAGCAGCCAAGATTCTGCGGGGAACTCACCCCTCCACTTT.

Notes on this clonotype: The junction departs from germline at one end; a sequencing error may be responsible. This chain connects TRBV7-9 to TRBJ1-1, with D tentatively TRBD1 (6 bases). CDR3 length equals 13 residues. CDR1 SEHNR and CDR2 FQNEAQ come from the germline V gene (reference sequence). The CDR3 loop is CPSSWGSGAEAFF. For the CDR3, the DNA is TGTCCCAGCAGCTGGGGTTCAGGGGCTGAAGCTTTCTTT.

V usage is TRBV7-6 and J usage is TRBJ2-7; TRBD1 aligns across 10 bases. Germline-derived CDR1 and CDR2 are SGHVS and FNYEAQ. The CDR3 spans 14 residues. The V gene end was trimmed by 1 base and the J gene end by 9 bases; junction bases not matched to a gene: 6. In nucleotides, the CDR3 is TGTGCCAGCAGCTTAGGACAGGGGGCGTCTGGGCAGTACTTC. Its protein is CASSLGQGASGQYF.

This clonotype was observed many times. J is TRBJ2-3 and V is TRBV7-9; D might be TRBD1 (5 bases). Deletions cut 5 bases from V and 1 base from J, with 19 bases between. This CDR3 spans 17 amino acids. CDR1 and CDR2 from the germline V gene are SEHNR and FQNEAQ (reference sequence). CDR3 bases: TGTGCCAGCAGCGCGCCCGTAGGGGCGAGCGGCACAGATACGCAGTATTTT. It specifies CASSAPVGASGTDTQYF.